The next 3 T cell receptor beta chains were all read from a single sample in a study of blood T cell repertoires in COVID-19. Libraries were prepared by immunoSEQ multiplex PCR; TCRdb keeps only in-frame clonotypes and omits some of them. The sample has tens of thousands of clones; over 65% are singletons. The sample consisted of peripheral blood. The receptors stem from a human donor in a cohort sampled during active COVID-19.

This clone was recorded a few times. The gene calls are TRBV7-9 and TRBJ2-3; D gene ambiguous. This CDR3 contains 16 residues. V lost 2 bases and J 0 bases, leaving 12 bases between the germline ends. The germline gives CDR1 SEHNR, CDR2 FQNEAQ (reference sequence). CDR3 loop: CASSLLGEPSTDTQYF. The CDR3, as DNA: TGTGCCAGCAGCTTATTGGGCGAACCTAGCACAGATACGCAGTATTTT.

The CDR3 bases are TGTGCCATCGGGACAGGGGTCAATCAGCCCCAGCATTTT. Translating gives CAIGTGVNQPQHF. The genes are TRBV10-3 and TRBJ1-5; 10 positions match TRBD1. Germline V gene sequence: CDR1 ENHRY, CDR2 SYGVKD. J gave up 3 bases and V 8 bases, and 1 base lay outside the gene matches. There are 13 residues in the CDR3.

The V call is TRBV30, the J call TRBJ1-1, with D possibly being TRBD1 (6 bases). Germline loops: CDR1 GTSNPN, CDR2 SVGIG (reference sequence). This CDR3 is 13 amino acids long. The V and J ends lost 6 bases and 0 bases respectively, with 11 bases between them. The CDR3 here is CACNRVLNTEAFF. DNA for the CDR3: TGTGCCTGCAACAGGGTCCTGAACACTGAAGCTTTCTTT.